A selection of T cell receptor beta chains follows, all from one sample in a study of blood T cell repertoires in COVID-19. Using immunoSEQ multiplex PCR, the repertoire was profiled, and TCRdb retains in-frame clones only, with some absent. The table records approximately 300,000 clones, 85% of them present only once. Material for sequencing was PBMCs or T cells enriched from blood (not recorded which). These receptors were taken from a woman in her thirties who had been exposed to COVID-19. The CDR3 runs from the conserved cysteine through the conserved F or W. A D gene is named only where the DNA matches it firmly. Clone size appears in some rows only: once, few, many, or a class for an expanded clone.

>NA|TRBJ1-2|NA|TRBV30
TGTGCCTGGTCCGGACAGCTAGATCCCGCCTATGGCTACACCTTC
CAWSGQLDPAYGYTF
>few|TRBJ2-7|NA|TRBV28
TGTGCCAGCAGTTTTAGAGGACAGCGCTACGAGCAGTACTTC
CASSFRGQRYEQYF
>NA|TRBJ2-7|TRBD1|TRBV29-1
TGCAGCGTGGGGGACAGTTCCTACGAGCAGTACTTC
CSVGDSSYEQYF
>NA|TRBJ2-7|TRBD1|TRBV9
TGTGCCAGCAGCGTGGACCCTGGACAGGGCTCCTACGAGCAGTACTTC
CASSVDPGQGSYEQYF
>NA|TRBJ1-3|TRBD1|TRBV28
TGTGCCAGCAGCCGTCCAGGGGGCAGGGGAAACACCATATATTTT
CASSRPGGRGNTIYF
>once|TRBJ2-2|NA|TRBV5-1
TGCGCCAGCAGCTTGGTACTGAACACCGGGGAGCTGTTTTTT
CASSLVLNTGELFF
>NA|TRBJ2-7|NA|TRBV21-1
TGTGCCAGCAGCAATACGACAGTAGCCTACGAGCAGTACTTC
CASSNTTVAYEQYF
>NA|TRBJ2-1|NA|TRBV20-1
TGCAGTGCTAGAATAGGACTCCGTCAGTTCTTC
CSARIGLRQFF
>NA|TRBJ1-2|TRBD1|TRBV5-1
TGCGCCAGCAGGAGACAGGGTCCCTATGGCTACACCTTC
CASRRQGPYGYTF
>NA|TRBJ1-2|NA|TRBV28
TGTGCCAGCAGTTTGGCACGGCAGGGAGGGAACTATGGCTACACCTTC
CASSLARQGGNYGYTF
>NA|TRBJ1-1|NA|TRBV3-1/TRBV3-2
TGTGCCAGCAGCCAAGGCGCAGGCTCTAACACTGAAGCTTTCTTT
CASSQGAGSNTEAFF
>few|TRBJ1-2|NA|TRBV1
TGCACCAGCAGCCAAGATCGGGTAGGGGGCTATGGCTACACCTTC
CTSSQDRVGGYGYTF
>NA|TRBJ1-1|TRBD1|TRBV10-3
TGTGCCATCAGTCGCCTAAGAACAGGGGACACTGAAGCTTTCTTT
CAISRLRTGDTEAFF
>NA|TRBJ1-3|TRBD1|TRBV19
TGTGCCAGTAGTATGACAGGGGGTGGAAACACCATATATTTT
CASSMTGGGNTIYF
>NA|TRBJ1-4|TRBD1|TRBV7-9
TGTGCCAGCAGCTTAGTGACAGGGGGCCTTGAAAAACTGTTTTTT
CASSLVTGGLEKLFF
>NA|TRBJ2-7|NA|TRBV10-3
TGTGCCATCAGTGGGGGCCAGCAGGCGGGGTCCTACGAGCAGTACTTC
CAISGGQQAGSYEQYF
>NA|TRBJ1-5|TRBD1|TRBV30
TGTGCCTGGAGTGGGCGTCGACAGGGGTCCAATCAGCCCCAGCATTTT
CAWSGRRQGSNQPQHF
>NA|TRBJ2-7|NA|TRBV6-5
TGTGCCAGCAGTTCTAGGGACATAACCTACGAGCAGTACTTC
CASSSRDITYEQYF
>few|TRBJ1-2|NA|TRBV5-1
TGCGCCAGCAGCTTGGCCAGGTCAGCTAACTATGGCTACACCTTC
CASSLARSANYGYTF